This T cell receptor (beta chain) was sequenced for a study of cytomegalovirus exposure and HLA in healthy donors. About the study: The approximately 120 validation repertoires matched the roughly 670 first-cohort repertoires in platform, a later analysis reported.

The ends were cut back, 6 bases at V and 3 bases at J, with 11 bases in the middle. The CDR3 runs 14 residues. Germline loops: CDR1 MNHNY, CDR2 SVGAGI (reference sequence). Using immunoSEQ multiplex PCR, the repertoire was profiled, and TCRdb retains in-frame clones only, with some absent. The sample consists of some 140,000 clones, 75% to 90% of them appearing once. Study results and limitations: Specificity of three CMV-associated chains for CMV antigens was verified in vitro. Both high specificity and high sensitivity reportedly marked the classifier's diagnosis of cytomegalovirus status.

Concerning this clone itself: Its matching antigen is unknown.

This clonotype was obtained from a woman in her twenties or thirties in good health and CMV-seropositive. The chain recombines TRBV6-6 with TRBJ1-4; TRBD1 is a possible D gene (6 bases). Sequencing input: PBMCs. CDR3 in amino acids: CASREQGPNEKLFF. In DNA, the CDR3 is TGTGCCAGCAGGGAACAGGGACCTAATGAAAAACTGTTTTTT.